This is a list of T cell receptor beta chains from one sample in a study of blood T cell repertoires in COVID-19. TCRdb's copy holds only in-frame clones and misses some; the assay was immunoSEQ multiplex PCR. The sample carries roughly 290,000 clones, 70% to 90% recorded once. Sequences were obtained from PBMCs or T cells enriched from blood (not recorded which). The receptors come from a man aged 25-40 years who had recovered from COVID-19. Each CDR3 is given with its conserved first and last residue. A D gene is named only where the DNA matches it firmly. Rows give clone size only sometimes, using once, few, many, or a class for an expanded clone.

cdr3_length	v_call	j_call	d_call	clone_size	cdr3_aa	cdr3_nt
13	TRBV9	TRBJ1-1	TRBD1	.	CASSETGVGEAFF	TGTGCCAGCAGCGAGACAGGGGTGGGGGAAGCTTTCTTT
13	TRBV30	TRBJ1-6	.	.	CAWQTEPNSPLHF	TGTGCCTGGCAAACAGAGCCTAATTCACCCCTCCACTTT
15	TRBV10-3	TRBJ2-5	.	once	CAISDSGTGRETQYF	TGTGCCATCAGTGATAGCGGGACAGGGAGGGAGACCCAGTACTTC
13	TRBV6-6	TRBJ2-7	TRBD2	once	CASSYLAGYEQYF	TGTGCCAGCAGTTATCTAGCGGGGTACGAGCAGTACTTC
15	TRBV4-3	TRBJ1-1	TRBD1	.	CASSQDGTGGTEAFF	TGCGCCAGCAGCCAAGATGGGACAGGGGGGACTGAAGCTTTCTTT
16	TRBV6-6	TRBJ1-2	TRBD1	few	CASSYLGGQANYGYTF	TGTGCCAGCAGTTACTTAGGGGGACAGGCTAACTATGGCTACACCTTC
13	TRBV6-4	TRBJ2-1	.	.	CASSDRGYNEQFF	TGTGCCAGCAGTGACAGGGGGTACAATGAGCAGTTCTTC
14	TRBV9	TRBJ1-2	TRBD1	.	CASSVGQGAIGYTF	TGTGCCAGCAGCGTAGGACAGGGGGCGATAGGCTACACCTTC
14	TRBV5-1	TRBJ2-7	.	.	CASSLGSSSYEQYF	TGCGCCAGCAGCTTGGGTTCCAGCTCCTACGAGCAGTACTTC
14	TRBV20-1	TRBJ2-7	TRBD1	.	CSASPGQGAYEQYF	TGCAGTGCTAGTCCGGGACAGGGGGCCTACGAGCAGTACTTC
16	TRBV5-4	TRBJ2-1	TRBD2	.	CASSLSGSGGLNEQFF	TGTGCCAGCAGCTTGTCGGGTAGCGGGGGCCTCAATGAGCAGTTCTTC
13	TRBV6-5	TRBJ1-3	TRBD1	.	CASRQGAGNTIYF	TGTGCCAGCAGACAGGGGGCGGGGAACACCATATATTTT
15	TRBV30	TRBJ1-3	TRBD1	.	CAWSVAGTGGNTIYF	TGTGCCTGGAGTGTAGCCGGGACAGGGGGAAACACCATATATTTT
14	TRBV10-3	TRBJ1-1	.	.	CAISERQSFTEAFF	TGTGCCATCAGTGAGCGCCAGTCTTTCACTGAAGCTTTCTTT
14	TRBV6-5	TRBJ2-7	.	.	CASSPSDGTYEQYF	TGTGCCAGCAGTCCCTCGGACGGGACCTACGAGCAGTACTTC
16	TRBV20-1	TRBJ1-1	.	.	CSASLELGVVYTEAFF	TGCAGTGCTAGTCTTGAGTTAGGAGTCGTGTACACTGAAGCTTTCTTT
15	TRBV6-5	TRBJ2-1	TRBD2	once	CASSILAGLDNEQFF	TGTGCCAGCAGTATACTAGCGGGGCTGGACAATGAGCAGTTCTTC
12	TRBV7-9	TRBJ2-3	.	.	CASSPVSDTQYF	TGTGCCAGCAGCCCCGTGTCAGATACGCAGTATTTT
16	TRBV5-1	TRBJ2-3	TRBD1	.	CASSLDPQGGTDTQYF	TGCGCCAGCAGCTTGGACCCCCAGGGGGGCACAGATACGCAGTATTTT
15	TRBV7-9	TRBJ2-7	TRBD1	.	CASSFNDRGSYEQYF	TGTGCCAGCAGTTTCAATGACAGGGGAAGCTACGAGCAGTACTTC
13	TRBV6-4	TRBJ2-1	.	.	CASSSGANNEQFF	TGTGCCAGCAGTTCAGGGGCTAACAATGAGCAGTTCTTC
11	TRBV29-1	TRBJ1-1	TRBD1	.	CSGDREPEAFF	TGCAGCGGGGACAGGGAGCCTGAAGCTTTCTTT
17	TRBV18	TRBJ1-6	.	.	CASSPSTVSSYNSPLHF	TGTGCCAGCTCACCGTCTACAGTTAGCTCCTATAATTCACCCCTCCACTTT
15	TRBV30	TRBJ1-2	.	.	CAWSPAAAANYGYTF	TGTGCCTGGAGCCCCGCGGCCGCAGCTAACTATGGCTACACCTTC
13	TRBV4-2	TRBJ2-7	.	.	CASSQDPRDEQYF	TGTGCCAGCAGCCAAGATCCCCGGGACGAGCAGTACTTC
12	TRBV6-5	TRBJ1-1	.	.	CASGAGYGGAFF	TGTGCCAGCGGGGCGGGTTACGGGGGAGCTTTCTTT
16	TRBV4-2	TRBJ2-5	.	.	CASSQDPWAGQETQYF	TGTGCCAGCAGCCAAGACCCCTGGGCTGGTCAAGAGACCCAGTACTTC
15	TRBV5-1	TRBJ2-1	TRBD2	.	CASSPLAGGTYEQFF	TGCGCCAGCAGCCCACTAGCGGGGGGGACATATGAGCAGTTCTTC
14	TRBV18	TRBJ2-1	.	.	CASSVGGERNEQFF	TGTGCCAGCTCCGTGGGCGGGGAACGCAATGAGCAGTTCTTC
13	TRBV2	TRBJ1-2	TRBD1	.	CASSPGQNYGYTF	TGTGCCAGCAGCCCGGGACAGAACTATGGCTACACCTTC
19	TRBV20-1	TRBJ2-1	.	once	CSASHFLRVDRQRQNEQFF	TGCAGTGCTAGTCATTTTCTTCGTGTGGATCGACAGCGTCAGAATGAGCAGTTCTTC
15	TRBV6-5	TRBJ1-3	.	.	CASSYSTVEGNTIYF	TGTGCCAGCAGTTACTCAACTGTCGAGGGAAACACCATATATTTT
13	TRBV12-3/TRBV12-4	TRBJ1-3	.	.	CASSSRGGNTIYF	TGTGCCAGCAGTTCAAGGGGTGGAAACACCATATATTTT
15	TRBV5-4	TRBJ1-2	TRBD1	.	CATNFLGTGVGGYTF	TGTGCCACCAATTTTTTGGGGACAGGGGTAGGTGGCTACACCTTC
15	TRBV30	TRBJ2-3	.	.	CAWSVQAGNKDTQYF	TGTGCCTGGAGTGTACAGGCGGGGAATAAGGATACGCAGTATTTT
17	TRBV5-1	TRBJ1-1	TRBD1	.	CASSPGQGYFMNTEAFF	TGCGCCAGCAGCCCGGGACAGGGCTACTTCATGAACACTGAAGCTTTCTTT
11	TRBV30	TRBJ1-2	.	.	CAWSRGQGYTF	TGTGCCTGGAGTCGGGGTCAAGGCTACACCTTC
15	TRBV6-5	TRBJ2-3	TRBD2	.	CASSWGGISTDTQYF	TGTGCCAGCAGTTGGGGGGGGATTAGCACAGATACGCAGTATTTT
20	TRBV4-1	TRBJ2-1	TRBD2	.	CASSQVPIIIAGTTYNEQFF	TGCGCCAGCAGCCAAGTTCCTATTATTATAGCGGGGACTACCTACAATGAGCAGTTCTTC
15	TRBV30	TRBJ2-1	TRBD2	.	CARKGAGLGYNEQFF	TGTGCCCGGAAGGGAGCTGGACTAGGGTACAATGAGCAGTTCTTC
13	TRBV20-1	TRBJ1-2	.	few	CSASTTEPRGYTF	TGCAGTGCTAGTACAACGGAGCCTCGTGGCTACACCTTC
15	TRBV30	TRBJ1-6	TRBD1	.	CAWRWSGTVNSPLHF	TGTGCCTGGAGGTGGTCCGGGACAGTCAATTCACCCCTCCACTTT
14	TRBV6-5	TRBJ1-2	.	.	CASSYVPTGNGYTF	TGTGCCAGCAGTTACGTCCCCACCGGGAATGGCTACACCTTC
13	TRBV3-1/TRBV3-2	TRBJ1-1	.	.	CASSQELRSEAFF	TGTGCCAGCAGCCAAGAATTACGGTCTGAAGCTTTCTTT
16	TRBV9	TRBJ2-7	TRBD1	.	CASSVAPDRRSYEQYF	TGTGCCAGCAGCGTAGCTCCGGACAGGCGATCCTACGAGCAGTACTTC
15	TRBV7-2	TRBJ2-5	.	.	CASSLEFLTQETQYF	TGTGCCAGCAGCCTAGAATTCCTAACGCAAGAGACCCAGTACTTC
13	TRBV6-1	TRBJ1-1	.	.	CASSEAGRGEAFF	TGTGCCAGCAGTGAGGCAGGTCGGGGTGAAGCTTTCTTT
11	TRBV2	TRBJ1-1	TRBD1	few	CASTEDREPFF	TGTGCCAGCACTGAGGACAGGGAACCTTTCTTT
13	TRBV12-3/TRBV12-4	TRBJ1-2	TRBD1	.	CASSLGQIYGYTF	TGTGCCAGCAGTTTGGGACAGATCTATGGCTACACCTTC
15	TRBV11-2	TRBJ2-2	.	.	CASSSVGANTGELFF	TGTGCCAGCAGCTCGGTCGGGGCGAACACCGGGGAGCTGTTTTTT
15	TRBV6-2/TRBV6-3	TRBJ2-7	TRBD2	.	CASSYSLAPTGPRYF	TGTGCCAGCAGTTACTCACTAGCGCCGACGGGCCCAAGGTACTTC
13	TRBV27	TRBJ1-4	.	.	CASSRQVNEKLFF	TGTGCCAGCAGTCGACAGGTGAATGAAAAACTGTTTTTT
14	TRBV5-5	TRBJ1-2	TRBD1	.	CASSHPGTGYGYTF	TGTGCCAGCAGCCACCCCGGGACAGGCTATGGCTACACCTTC
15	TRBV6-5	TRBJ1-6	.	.	CASSYSTWSGSPLHF	TGTGCCAGCAGTTACTCGACCTGGTCGGGTTCACCCCTCCACTTT
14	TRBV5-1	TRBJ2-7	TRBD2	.	CASSGGLVGYEQYF	TGCGCCAGCAGCGGCGGACTAGTTGGCTACGAGCAGTACTTC
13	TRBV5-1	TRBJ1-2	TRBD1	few	CASSLEGARGYTF	TGCGCCAGCAGCTTAGAGGGGGCGAGGGGCTACACCTTC